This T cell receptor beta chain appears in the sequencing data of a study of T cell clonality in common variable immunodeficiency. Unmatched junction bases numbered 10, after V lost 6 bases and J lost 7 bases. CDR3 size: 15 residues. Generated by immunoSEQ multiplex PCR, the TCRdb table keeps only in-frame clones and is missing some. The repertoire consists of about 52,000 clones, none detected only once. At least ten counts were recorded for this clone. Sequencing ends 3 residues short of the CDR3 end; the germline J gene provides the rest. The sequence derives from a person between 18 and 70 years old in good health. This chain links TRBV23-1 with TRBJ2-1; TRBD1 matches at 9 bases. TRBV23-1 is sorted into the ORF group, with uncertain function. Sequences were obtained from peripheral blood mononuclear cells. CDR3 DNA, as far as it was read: TGCGCCAGCAGCGACACCCGGGACAGGGAAAATGAG. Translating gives CASSDTRDRENE. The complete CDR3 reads CASSDTRDRENEQFF.